One T cell receptor (beta chain) is described in this entry. V dropped 4 bases and J dropped 3 bases, with 18 bases sitting between them. This CDR3 spans 16 amino acids. CDR1 is KGHSH, CDR2 LQKENI, per germline. Sequencing was performed with immunoSEQ multiplex PCR; in TCRdb, only in-frame clones are kept and a portion is missing. The repertoire includes about 130,000 clones, roughly 94% of them detected once, and 12% to 15% sits in the top ten. This specimen belongs to a study of control samples from healthy donors and cancer patients. The sequence was obtained from a man aged 55 to 69 with colorectal cancer. The sample taken for sequencing was PBMCs. This chain uses TRBV18 with TRBJ2-5, with a weak D call TRBD2 (7 bases). The CDR3 DNA follows: TGTGCCAGCTCACTAAACGGGGGGCGCGCCGAAGAGACCCAGTACTTC. This encodes CASSLNGGRAEETQYF.